The rows below give T cell receptor beta chains drawn from one sample of a study of human T cells and chemical hapten exposure. Via MiXCR, TCRdb re-called the RACE reads, giving one row per CDR3 protein. Of approximately 370,000 distinct CDR3 sequences in the sample, over 5% were seen once. The sample was whole blood, taken in connection with sensitization to the hapten diphenylcyclopropenone (DPC). The receptors shown here come from a woman younger than 30 with alopecia areata. Some clones in this sample may be carry-over from other donors' samples. Both conserved end residues are part of each CDR3. The D gene is left open where the match is weak. Not all rows give a size; the values are once, few, many and, for expanded clones, a class.

cdr3_aa	cdr3_nt	v_call	j_call	clone_size	d_call
CASSLLGEELLGGKLFF	TGTGCCAGCAGCTTACTCGGAGAGGAGCTATTAGGTGGAAAACTGTTTTTT	TRBV7-9	TRBJ1-4	few	NA
CASSLGFAFEQFF	TGTGCCAGCAGTTTAGGGTTCGCCTTTGAGCAGTTCTTC	TRBV12-3/TRBV12-4	TRBJ2-1	many	NA
CASSYQLAGANVLTF	TGTGCCAGCAGTTACCAGTTGGCTGGGGCCAACGTCCTGACTTTC	TRBV6-5	TRBJ2-6	NA	NA
CASSPGTGSGYF	TGTGCCAGCAGTCCCGGGACAGGGAGTGGGTACTTC	TRBV6-6	TRBJ2-7	few	TRBD1
CASSSSPGTEAFF	TGTGCCAGCAGTTCCTCCCCTGGGACTGAAGCTTTCTTT	TRBV27	TRBJ1-1	few	NA
CASSHRALNEKLFF	TGTGCCAGCAGCCATAGGGCGCTTAATGAAAAACTGTTTTTT	TRBV3-1	TRBJ1-4	few	NA
CASSLKLRYEQYF	TGTGCCAGCAGCTTAAAACTGCGTTACGAGCAGTACTTC	TRBV11-2	TRBJ2-7	few	NA
CASRLRGDRGNEKLFF	TGTGCCAGCAGGCTTAGAGGGGACAGGGGAAATGAAAAACTGTTTTTT	TRBV12-3/TRBV12-4	TRBJ1-4	many	TRBD1
CASSADRDFVVKNIQYF	TGTGCCAGCAGCGCCGACCGGGACTTTGTTGTCAAAAACATTCAGTACTTC	TRBV7-2	TRBJ2-4	many	NA
CSAITGAGFSYEQYF	TGCAGTGCTATAACCGGGGCAGGGTTCTCCTACGAGCAGTACTTC	TRBV20-1	TRBJ2-7	NA	NA
CSARLITGGREKLFF	TGCAGTGCTAGATTAATCACAGGAGGTCGTGAAAAACTGTTTTTT	TRBV20-1	TRBJ1-4	many	NA
CASSPPGVSSTDTQYF	TGTGCCAGCAGCCCCCCGGGGGTCTCTAGCACAGATACGCAGTATTTT	TRBV9	TRBJ2-3	NA	NA
CATSDGTAAGANVLTF	TGTGCCACCAGTGATGGGACAGCCGCCGGGGCCAACGTCCTGACTTTC	TRBV24-1	TRBJ2-6	few	TRBD1
CASSLDPGRGPTEAFF	TGTGCCAGCAGCTTAGATCCGGGCAGGGGGCCCACTGAAGCTTTCTTT	TRBV11-2	TRBJ1-1	NA	TRBD1
CASQGNSGNTIYF	TGTGCCAGCCAGGGTAACTCCGGAAACACCATATATTTT	TRBV10-3	TRBJ1-3	few	NA
CASSLASVANTEAFF	TGCGCCAGCAGCTTGGCATCGGTGGCGAACACTGAAGCTTTCTTT	TRBV5-1	TRBJ1-1	few	NA
CASSRTGLADTQYF	TGTGCCAGCAGCCGGACAGGGTTGGCAGATACGCAGTATTTT	TRBV6-5	TRBJ2-3	NA	TRBD1
CASQTGSDTGELFF	TGTGCCAGCCAGACGGGGTCCGACACCGGGGAGCTGTTTTTT	TRBV6-4	TRBJ2-2	many	NA
CASSEEGIRGKLFF	TGTGCCAGCAGTGAAGAAGGAATCCGCGGAAAACTGTTTTTT	TRBV2	TRBJ1-4	few	NA
CASSLNGGFGFNSPLHF	TGTGCCAGCAGCTTAAATGGGGGATTCGGCTTTAATTCACCCCTCCACTTT	TRBV7-9	TRBJ1-6	NA	NA
CATSEGGGDEQFF	TGTGCCACCAGTGAGGGGGGGGGAGATGAGCAGTTCTTC	TRBV24-1	TRBJ2-1	NA	TRBD2
CASSLGGQGNTDTQYF	TGCGCCAGCAGCTTGGGGGGACAGGGGAACACAGATACGCAGTATTTT	TRBV5-1	TRBJ2-3	NA	TRBD1
CASSQIIGGRGTEAFF	TGTGCCAGCAGCCAAATTATTGGGGGCCGTGGCACTGAAGCTTTCTTT	TRBV14	TRBJ1-1	NA	NA
CASSLLAGGRETQYF	TGCGCCAGCAGCTTACTAGCGGGGGGAAGAGAGACCCAGTACTTC	TRBV5-1	TRBJ2-5	many	TRBD2
CASSTDNRIKDTEAFF	TGTGCCAGCAGTACGGACAACCGAATAAAGGACACTGAAGCTTTCTTT	TRBV6-5	TRBJ1-1	many	NA
CASSHGTGGAYEQYF	TGTGCCAGCAGCCACGGGACAGGGGGAGCCTACGAGCAGTACTTC	TRBV7-9	TRBJ2-7	NA	TRBD1
CASSAYGGGEQYF	TGTGCCAGCAGCGCGTACGGGGGAGGCGAGCAGTACTTC	TRBV9	TRBJ2-7	NA	NA
CASSDSGGDYNEQFF	TGTGCCAGCAGTGACTCTGGGGGGGATTACAATGAGCAGTTCTTC	TRBV6-4	TRBJ2-1	many	TRBD2
CASSEALAGQETQYF	TGTGCCAGCAGTGAAGCGCTTGCCGGACAAGAGACCCAGTACTTC	TRBV2	TRBJ2-5	NA	NA
CASSSRQTEGYTF	TGTGCCAGCAGTTCTCGACAGACAGAAGGCTACACCTTC	TRBV6-2/TRBV6-3	TRBJ1-2	once	NA
CASSHDRVADTQYF	TGTGCCAGCAGTCACGACAGGGTAGCTGATACGCAGTATTTT	TRBV6-6	TRBJ2-3	many	TRBD1
CASSLEAWGRVGDTGELFF	TGTGCCAGCAGCTTAGAAGCGTGGGGGCGCGTAGGAGACACCGGGGAGCTGTTTTTT	TRBV7-8	TRBJ2-2	NA	NA
CSARDWTGLYGYTF	TGCAGTGCTAGAGATTGGACAGGGCTCTATGGCTACACCTTC	TRBV20-1	TRBJ1-2	NA	TRBD1